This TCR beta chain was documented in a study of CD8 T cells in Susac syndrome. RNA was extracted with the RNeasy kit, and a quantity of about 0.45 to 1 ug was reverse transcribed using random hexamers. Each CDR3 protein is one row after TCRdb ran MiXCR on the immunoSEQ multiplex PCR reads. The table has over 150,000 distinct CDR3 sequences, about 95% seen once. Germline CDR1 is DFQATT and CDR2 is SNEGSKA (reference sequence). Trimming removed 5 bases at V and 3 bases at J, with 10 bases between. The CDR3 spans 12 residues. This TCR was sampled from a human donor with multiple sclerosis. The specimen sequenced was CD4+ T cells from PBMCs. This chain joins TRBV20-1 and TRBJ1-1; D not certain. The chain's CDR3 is CSAPTEDTEAFF. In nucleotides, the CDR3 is TGCAGTGCTCCCACAGAAGACACTGAAGCTTTCTTT.